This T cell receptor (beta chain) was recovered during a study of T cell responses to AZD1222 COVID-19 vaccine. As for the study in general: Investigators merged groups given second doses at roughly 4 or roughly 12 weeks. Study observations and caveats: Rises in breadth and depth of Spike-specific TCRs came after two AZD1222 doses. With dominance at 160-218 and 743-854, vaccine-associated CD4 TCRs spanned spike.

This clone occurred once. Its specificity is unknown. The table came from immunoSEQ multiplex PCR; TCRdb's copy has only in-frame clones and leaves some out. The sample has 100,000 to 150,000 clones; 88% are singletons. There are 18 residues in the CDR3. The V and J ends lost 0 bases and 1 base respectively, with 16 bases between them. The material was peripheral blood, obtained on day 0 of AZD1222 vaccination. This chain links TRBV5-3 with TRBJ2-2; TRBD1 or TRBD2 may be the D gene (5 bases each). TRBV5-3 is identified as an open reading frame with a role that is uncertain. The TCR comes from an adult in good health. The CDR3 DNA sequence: TGTGCCAGAAGCTTGGATGAAGTCAGGGAGAAGAACACCGGGGAGCTGTTTTTT. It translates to CARSLDEVREKNTGELFF.